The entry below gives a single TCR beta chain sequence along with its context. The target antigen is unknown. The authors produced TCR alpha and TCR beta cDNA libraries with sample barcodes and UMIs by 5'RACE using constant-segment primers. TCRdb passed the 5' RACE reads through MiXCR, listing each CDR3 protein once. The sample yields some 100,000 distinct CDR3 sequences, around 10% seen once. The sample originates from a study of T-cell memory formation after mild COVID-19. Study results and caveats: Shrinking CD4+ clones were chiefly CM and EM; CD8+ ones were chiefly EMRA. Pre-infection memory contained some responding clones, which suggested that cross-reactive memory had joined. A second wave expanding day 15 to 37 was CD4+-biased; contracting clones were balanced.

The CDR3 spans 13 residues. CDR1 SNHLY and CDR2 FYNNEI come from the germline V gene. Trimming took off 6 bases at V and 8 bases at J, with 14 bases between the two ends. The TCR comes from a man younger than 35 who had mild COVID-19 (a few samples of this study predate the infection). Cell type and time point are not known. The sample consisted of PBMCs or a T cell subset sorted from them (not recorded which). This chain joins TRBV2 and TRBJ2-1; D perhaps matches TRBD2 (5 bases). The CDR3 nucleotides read TGTGCCAGCAGGGCTCATAGCGTATATGAGCAGTTCTTC. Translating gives CASRAHSVYEQFF. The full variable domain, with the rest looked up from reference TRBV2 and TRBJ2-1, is EPEVTQTPSHQVTQMGQEVILRCVPISNHLYFYWYRQILGQKVEFLVSFYNNEISEKSEIFDDQFSVERPDGSNFTLKIRSTKLEDSAMYFCASRAHSVYEQFFGPGTRLTVL.